Below are 5 T cell receptor beta chains sequenced from a single sample in a study of blood T cell repertoires in COVID-19. Some clones are missing from TCRdb's copy, which holds only in-frame ones; the method was immunoSEQ multiplex PCR. Of about 320,000 clones in the sample, 89% are singletons; the top ten hold approximately 4.7%. The sequenced material came from PBMCs or T cells enriched from blood (not recorded which). The receptors were gathered from a man between 60 and 75 years old who had recovered from COVID-19.

This sequence joins TRBV5-6 and TRBJ2-7; 8 bases line up with TRBD2. The V segment lost 0 bases and the J segment 1 base; nucleotides outside the gene matches: 3. This CDR3 region has 15 residues. Germline values: CDR1 SGHDT, CDR2 YYEEEE. The CDR3 nucleotides read TGTGCCAGCAGCTTGGGGACTAGCCCATCCTACGAGCAGTACTTC. It encodes CASSLGTSPSYEQYF.

Many counts were recorded for this clone. The chain joins TRBV7-3 to TRBJ2-5, with 7 bases lining up with TRBD1. V shed 2 bases and J 5 bases; nucleotides not matched to a gene: 14. The CDR3 length is 17 residues. Germline-derived CDR1 and CDR2 are SGHTA and FQGTGA. In DNA, the CDR3 is TGTGCCAGCAGCTTAGCCCATTCACAGGGGTTGGGGGAGACCCAGTACTTC. It yields the protein CASSLAHSQGLGETQYF. The full variable domain, completed using reference TRBV7-3 and TRBJ2-5, is GAGVSQTPSNKVTEKGKYVELRCDPISGHTALYWYRQSLGQGPEFLIYFQGTGAADDSGLPNDRFFAVRPEGSVSTLKIQRTERGDSAVYLCASSLAHSQGLGETQYFGPGTRLLVL.

A remark on this clone: This same CDR3 is encoded by further DNA sequences in the sample. The gene calls are TRBV5-1 and TRBJ2-2, with D uncertain. This CDR3 is built from 14 residues. Trimming cost V 0 bases and J 2 bases, with 5 bases left between them. Germline CDR1 and CDR2: SGHRS and YFSETQ. This CDR3 reads CASSLDTNTGELFF. The DNA of the CDR3 is TGCGCCAGCAGCTTGGACACCAACACCGGGGAGCTGTTTTTT. The full variable domain, with the rest looked up from reference TRBV5-1 and TRBJ2-2, is KAGVTQTPRYLIKTRGQQVTLSCSPISGHRSVSWYQQTPGQGLQFLFEYFSETQRNKGNFPGRFSGRQFSNSRSEMNVSTLELGDSALYLCASSLDTNTGELFFGEGSRLTVL.

The chain joins TRBV5-1 to TRBJ2-2; 7 bases are a match to TRBD1. V trimming: 4 bases; J trimming: 2 bases; junction bases outside the gene matches: 8. CDR1 and CDR2 (germline): SGHRS, YFSETQ. The CDR3 has 16 residues. CDR3 in amino acids: CASSEDRALNTGELFF. In nucleotides, the CDR3 is TGCGCCAGCAGCGAAGACAGGGCTTTAAACACCGGGGAGCTGTTTTTT. Full variable domain (missing parts from reference TRBV5-1 and TRBJ2-2): KAGVTQTPRYLIKTRGQQVTLSCSPISGHRSVSWYQQTPGQGLQFLFEYFSETQRNKGNFPGRFSGRQFSNSRSEMNVSTLELGDSALYLCASSEDRALNTGELFFGEGSRLTVL.

V and J are TRBV18 and TRBJ2-3, with TRBD2 matching 11 bases. V trimming: 4 bases; J trimming: 2 bases; junction bases outside the gene matches: 5. CDR1 is KGHSH, CDR2 LQKENI, per germline. The CDR3 loop spans 16 amino acids. The CDR3 bases are TGTGCCAGCTCACGCGGGACTAGCGGATACACAGATACGCAGTATTTT. It specifies CASSRGTSGYTDTQYF.